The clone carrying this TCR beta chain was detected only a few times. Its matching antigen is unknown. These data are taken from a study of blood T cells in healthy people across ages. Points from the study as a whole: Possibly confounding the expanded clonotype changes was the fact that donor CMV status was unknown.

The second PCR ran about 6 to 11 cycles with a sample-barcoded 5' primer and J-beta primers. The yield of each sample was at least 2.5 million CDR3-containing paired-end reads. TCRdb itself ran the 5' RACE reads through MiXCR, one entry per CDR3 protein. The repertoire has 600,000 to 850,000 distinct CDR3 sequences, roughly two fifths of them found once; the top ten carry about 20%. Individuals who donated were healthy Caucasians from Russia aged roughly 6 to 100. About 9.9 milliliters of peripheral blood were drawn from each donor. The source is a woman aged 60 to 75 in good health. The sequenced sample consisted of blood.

CDR3 DNA: TGCGCCAGCAGCTTGGGGGACAGGGAATTGGAGACCCAGTACTTC. Protein: CASSLGDRELETQYF. The rearrangement joins TRBV5-1 to TRBJ2-5, with TRBD1 matching 9 bases. The trim removed 0 bases at V and 5 bases at J, leaving 5 bases unmatched. CDR3 length: 15 residues. Germline CDR1 is SGHRS and CDR2 is YFSETQ.